This TCR beta chain was sequenced in a study of shared clonotypes between healthy human individuals. Germline lookup yields CDR1 MDHEN and CDR2 SYDVKM. This CDR3 is built from 15 residues. V dropped 8 bases and J dropped 0; count of bases not matched to a gene: 8. Some clones are missing from TCRdb's copy, which holds only in-frame ones; the method was immunoSEQ multiplex PCR. The sample records some 2.3 million clones, approximately 93% being singletons. This sequence originates from a man between 18 and 35 years old in good health. Some clones in this sample may be carry-over from other donors' samples. The chain is built from TRBV28 and TRBJ1-2, with TRBD1 matching over 8 bases. The sample consisted of naive CD4+ T cells from PBMCs. Indicated subset: CD45RA+ positively selected. CDR3 amino acids: CASWTGSVANYGYTF. The CDR3 DNA is TGTGCCAGCTGGACAGGGTCGGTAGCTAACTATGGCTACACCTTC.